This T cell receptor beta chain came from a study of T cell repertoires in cytomegalovirus infection. About the research overall: CMV epitopes used comprised recently identified HLA-C-restricted ones and well-studied HLA-B-restricted ones. Carrying CMV and the relevant HLA type showed in public TCR beta signatures. Study-wide points: Ex vivo responses were dominated by HLA-C-restricted CMV-specific TCR beta clonotypes. Public TCR beta family frequency separated CMV-and-HLA carriers, including in an independent cohort.

In regard to this clonotype: Antigen unknown.

CDR1 and CDR2 from the germline V gene are SGHTA and FQGNSA. The junction had 18 bases not matched to a gene; V was cut back by 9 bases and J by 4 bases. The CDR3 covers 17 residues. Each CDR3 protein gets one entry after TCRdb re-called the reads with MiXCR. The sample has about 220,000 distinct CDR3 sequences, 35% to 40% seen once. This rearrangement joins TRBV7-2 to TRBJ2-1; TRBD2 matches 7 bases. The TCR sequence derives from a human donor in good health (CMV status not recorded). Some clones in this sample may be carry-over from other donors' samples. The sequenced sample was CD8+ T cells from cultured PBMCs, obtained from culture after CMV antigen stimulation. In nucleotides, the CDR3 is TGTGCCAGAACCAGTACTAGCGTGATGAGCTCATACAATGAGCAGTTCTTC. It codes for CARTSTSVMSSYNEQFF. Supplemented by reference TRBV7-2 and TRBJ2-1, the full variable domain reads GAGVSQSPSNKVTEKGKDVELRCDPISGHTALYWYRQSLGQGLEFLIYFQGNSAPDKSGLPSDRFSAERTGGSVSTLTIQRTQQEDSAVYLCARTSTSVMSSYNEQFFGPGTRLTVL.